This T cell receptor beta chain was found in a study of blood T cell repertoires in COVID-19. Study details: The samples span acute and convalescent COVID-19 from the United States, Italy and Spain. T cells, B-cell-depleted T cells, or PBMCs provided the cDNA or gDNA that served as material.

This clone is a singleton in its sample. In the original workflow: Amplification of reference gene primers provided the estimated nucleated cell counts. The protocol was immunoSEQ multiplex PCR, while the TCRdb copy is restricted to in-frame clones and leaves out a portion. D and trimming come from the DNA, and the V and J calls and clone size come from that table. This table has 50,000 to 65,000 clones, 85% to 90% appearing once. This CDR3 contains 14 residues. The material sequenced was peripheral blood. The clonotype was recovered from a man aged 35 to 55 with active COVID-19. The chain carries TRBV21-1 and TRBJ1-5; the table assigns TRBD1, which was not confirmed against the DNA. TRBV21-1 is a documented pseudogene. The CDR3 bases are TGTGCCAGCAGCAATTGCAGGGGGAAACAGCCCCAGCATTTT. Translating it yields CASSNCRGKQPQHF.